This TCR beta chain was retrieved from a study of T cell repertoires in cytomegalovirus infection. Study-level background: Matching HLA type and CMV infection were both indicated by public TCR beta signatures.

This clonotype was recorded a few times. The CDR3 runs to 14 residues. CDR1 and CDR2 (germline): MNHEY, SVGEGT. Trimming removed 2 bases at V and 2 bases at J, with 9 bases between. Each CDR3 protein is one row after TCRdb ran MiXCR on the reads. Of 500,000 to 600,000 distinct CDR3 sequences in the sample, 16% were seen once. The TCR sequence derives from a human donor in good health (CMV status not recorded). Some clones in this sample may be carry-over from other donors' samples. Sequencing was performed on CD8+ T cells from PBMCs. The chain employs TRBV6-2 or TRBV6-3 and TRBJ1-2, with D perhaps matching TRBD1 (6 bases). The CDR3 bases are TGTGCCAGCAGTTACGACAGGCTAAACTATGGCTACACCTTC. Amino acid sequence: CASSYDRLNYGYTF.